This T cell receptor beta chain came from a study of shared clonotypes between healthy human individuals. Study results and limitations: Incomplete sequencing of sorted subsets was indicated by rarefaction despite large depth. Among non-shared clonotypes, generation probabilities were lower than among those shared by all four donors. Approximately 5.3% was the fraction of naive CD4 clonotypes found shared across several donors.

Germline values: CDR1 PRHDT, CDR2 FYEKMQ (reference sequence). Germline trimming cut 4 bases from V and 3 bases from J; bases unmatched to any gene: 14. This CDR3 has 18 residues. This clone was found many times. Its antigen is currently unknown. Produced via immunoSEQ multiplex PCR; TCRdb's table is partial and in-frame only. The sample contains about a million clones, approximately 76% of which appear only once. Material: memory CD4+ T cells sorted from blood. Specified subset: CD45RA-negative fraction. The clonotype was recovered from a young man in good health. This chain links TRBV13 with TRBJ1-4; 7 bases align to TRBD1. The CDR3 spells CASSSPSSRQGSNEKLFF. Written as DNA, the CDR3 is TGTGCCAGCAGCTCACCCTCCTCACGACAGGGATCTAATGAAAAACTGTTTTTT.